Listed here are 18 T cell receptor beta chains from one sample, sequenced in a study of T cell clonotyping in hematopoietic cell transplantation. Clones were sequenced by immunoSEQ multiplex PCR, and TCRdb holds only the in-frame ones, with some missing. The sample shows 10,000 to 15,000 clones, 80% to 95% of them seen only once. The material sequenced was PBMCs, taken 100 days after allogeneic stem cell transplant. These receptors were taken from a female patient aged 50-59 years who had an allogeneic stem cell transplant from an unrelated donor, so the T cells may come from the graft donor. Some clones in this sample may be carry-over from other donors' samples.

The genes are TRBV30 and TRBJ1-5; 7 nucleotides agree with TRBD1. The CDR3 length is 16 residues. Germline V CDR1 and CDR2: GTSNPN, SVGIG (reference sequence). V shed 0 bases, J shed 3 bases, and the junction held 8 bases outside the gene matches. As DNA, the CDR3 is TGTGCCTGGAGTGTGGGGGCAGGGGGGAACAATCAGCCCCAGCATTTT. Protein: CAWSVGAGGNNQPQHF.

The rearrangement links TRBV4-1 to TRBJ2-5; 8 nucleotides align to TRBD1. The CDR3 sequence is 16 residues long. Germline assignment: CDR1 MGHRA and CDR2 YSYEKL. The trim removed 0 bases at V and 5 bases at J, leaving 8 bases unmatched. The CDR3 sequence is CASSQEKDRARETQYF. The CDR3 DNA reads as TGCGCCAGCAGCCAAGAAAAGGACAGGGCCAGGGAGACCCAGTACTTC.

The genes are TRBV6-5 and TRBJ1-3, with 8 bases fitting TRBD1. The CDR3 sequence is 16 residues long. The V gene's germline CDR1 is MNHEY and CDR2 SVGAGI. Trimming at V came to 2 bases and at J to 3 bases, leaving 6 bases not matched to a gene. The CDR3 nucleotides read TGTGCCAGCAGTTACACCCTAGGGACAGGTGGAAACACCATATATTTT. Translated: CASSYTLGTGGNTIYF.

This sequence joins TRBV9 and TRBJ1-1; 8 nucleotides align to TRBD1. V was pared by 5 bases and J by 5 bases, with 5 bases of the junction left unmatched. Per germline, CDR1 SGDLS and CDR2 YYNGEE. The CDR3 totals 13 residues. DNA of the CDR3: TGTGCCAGCAGTCTTAGACAGGGGACTGAAGCTTTCTTT. This translates into CASSLRQGTEAFF.

The gene calls are TRBV5-1 and TRBJ2-1, with 8 bases aligning to TRBD2. The germline gives CDR1 SGHRS, CDR2 YFSETQ. V lost 4 bases to trimming and J lost 4 bases; unmatched junction nucleotides: 7. The CDR3 is made up of 15 amino acids. The CDR3 region has the DNA TGCGCCAGCAGCCCGGGGGGGTGGTTATACAATGAGCAGTTCTTC. This translates into CASSPGGWLYNEQFF.

The gene calls are TRBV19 and TRBJ2-3, with a tentative D call TRBD1 (6 bases). V was clipped by 2 bases and J by 1 base, with 7 bases between them. CDR3 length equals 14 residues. Germline V gene data show CDR1 as LNHDA and CDR2 as SQIVND (reference sequence). CDR3 nucleotides: TGTGCCAGTAGTATATCAGGGGGCACAGATACGCAGTATTTT. The encoded protein is CASSISGGTDTQYF.

The genes are TRBV29-1 and TRBJ2-3; 9 bases map to TRBD1. The junction had 6 bases not matched to a gene; V was cut back by 3 bases and J by 2 bases. The CDR3 is 15 residues long. Germline CDR1 is SQVTM and CDR2 is ANQGSEA. The CDR3: CSVDTGTGLTDTQYF. CDR3 coding DNA: TGCAGCGTTGACACCGGGACAGGGCTCACAGATACGCAGTATTTT.

CDR3 in DNA: TGTGCCATCAGTACAGGGGAACAGCCCCAGCATTTT. Translated, it gives CAISTGEQPQHF. This sequence joins TRBV10-3 and TRBJ1-5; TRBD1 aligns across 7 bases. CDR1 and CDR2 (germline): ENHRY, SYGVKD. The CDR3 loop spans 12 amino acids. V lost 5 bases to trimming and J lost 7 bases; unmatched junction nucleotides: 2.

The chain uses TRBV2 and TRBJ1-1, with 7 nucleotides matching TRBD1. Trimming removed 7 bases from V and 5 bases from J; junction bases left unmatched: 7. This CDR3 region has 13 residues. Germline V CDR1 and CDR2: SNHLY, FYNNEI. The CDR3 nucleotides are TGTGCCAGCATGGCAGGGGGGCATACTGAAGCTTTCTTT. It specifies CASMAGGHTEAFF. Complete variable domain (other parts from reference TRBV2 and TRBJ1-1): EPEVTQTPSHQVTQMGQEVILRCVPISNHLYFYWYRQILGQKVEFLVSFYNNEISEKSEIFDDQFSVERPDGSNFTLKIRSTKLEDSAMYFCASMAGGHTEAFFGQGTRLTVV.

The V gene is TRBV30, the J gene TRBJ1-5; D might be TRBD1 (5 bases). The length of the CDR3 is 14 residues. Germline V CDR1 and CDR2: GTSNPN, SVGIG (reference sequence). Deletions cut 2 bases from V and 4 bases from J, with 12 bases between. The CDR3 bases are TGTGCCTGGAGTCTACAGGTTCTAAATCAGCCCCAGCATTTT. Amino acid sequence: CAWSLQVLNQPQHF.

The gene calls are TRBV5-6 and TRBJ1-2, with 7 bases that match TRBD1. This CDR3 contains 13 residues. After removal of 0 bases from V and 8 bases from J, the junction contained 4 bases not matched to a gene. Germline V CDR1 and CDR2: SGHDT, YYEEEE. Here the CDR3 reads CASSLEQGQGYTF. The CDR3 DNA reads TGTGCCAGCAGCTTGGAACAGGGGCAGGGCTACACCTTC. Full variable domain (outside the CDR3, taken from reference TRBV5-6 and TRBJ1-2): DAGVTQSPTHLIKTRGQQVTLRCSPKSGHDTVSWYQQALGQGPQFIFQYYEEEERQRGNFPDRFSGHQFPNYSSELNVNALLLGDSALYLCASSLEQGQGYTFGSGTRLTVV.

The genes are TRBV7-2 and TRBJ1-2; 7 bases align to TRBD1. The CDR3 covers 14 residues. V lost 2 bases, J lost 1 base, and 1 base stayed unmatched. The germline gives CDR1 SGHTA, CDR2 FQGNSA. The CDR3 coding sequence is TGTGCCAGCAGCTTAACAGGGGTTAACTATGGCTACACCTTC. This sequence encodes CASSLTGVNYGYTF.

A single count supports this clone. The gene calls are TRBV7-8 and TRBJ1-1; no clear D gene. Trimming removed 7 bases at V and 5 bases at J, with 8 bases between. The CDR3 is made up of 11 amino acids. The germline CDR1 and CDR2 sequences are SGHVS and FQNEAQ. The CDR3 sequence is CASMPLTEAFF. The CDR3 nucleotides read TGTGCCAGCATGCCTCTTACTGAAGCTTTCTTT.

The table lists this clone with a few counts. This chain joins TRBV5-6 and TRBJ1-1; D might be TRBD1 (5 bases). The CDR3 spans 18 residues. Trimming removed 0 bases at V and 0 bases at J, with 18 bases between. The germline CDR1 and CDR2 sequences are SGHDT and YYEEEE. The CDR3 DNA reads TGTGCCAGCAGCTTGGCCAGAGGACAACGAACAATGAACACTGAAGCTTTCTTT. It is translated as CASSLARGQRTMNTEAFF.

The chain recombines TRBV5-1 with TRBJ2-5, with 8 bases lining up with TRBD2. The length of the CDR3 is 15 residues. V shed 6 bases, J shed 5 bases, and the junction held 12 bases outside the gene matches. Germline loops: CDR1 SGHRS, CDR2 YFSETQ. CDR3 loop: CASTVSGAVVETQYF. In DNA, the CDR3 is TGCGCCAGCACCGTTAGCGGGGCTGTGGTGGAGACCCAGTACTTC.

The V and J genes are TRBV9 and TRBJ2-6, with a weak D call TRBD1 (6 bases). The CDR3 is 17 amino acids. CDR1 is SGDLS and CDR2 is YYNGEE in the germline V gene. The V end lost 1 base, the J end lost 0 bases, and 11 bases lay between the germline ends. CDR3: CASSVSGHHSGANVLTF. CDR3 sequence (DNA): TGTGCCAGCAGCGTATCGGGACACCACTCTGGGGCCAACGTCCTGACTTTC.

V and J are TRBV6-5 and TRBJ2-6; D remains unclear. Between the trimmed V and J ends, which lost 0 bases and 12 bases, there was a span of 9 bases. The germline V gene encodes CDR1 MNHEY and CDR2 SVGAGI. The CDR3 runs to 13 residues. The CDR3 spells CASSYSGFSVLTF. The DNA for the CDR3 is TGTGCCAGCAGTTACTCAGGCTTTTCCGTCCTGACTTTC.

The rearrangement uses TRBV6-1 and TRBJ2-7; 10 nucleotides align to TRBD2. CDR3 length: 15 amino acids. CDR1 MNHNS and CDR2 SASEGT come from the germline V gene. Germline trimming cut 2 bases from V and 5 bases from J; bases unmatched to any gene: 6. The CDR3 nucleotides read TGTGCCAGCAGTGAAAGTAGGCTAGCGGGAGACGAGCAGTACTTC. Its translation: CASSESRLAGDEQYF.